The 26 T cell receptor beta chains below were found in one sample sequenced in a study of response to subunit inactivated influenza vaccine (dated 2018 in TCRdb). The library was built by means of RT-PCR. For sequencing, an Illumina HiSeq 2500 was employed. The raw public data were reprocessed by TCRdb itself: fastp quality trimming at Q25, MiXCR clonotype calling, in-frame beta chains only. Here each entry gathers all rows of one CDR3 protein and keeps the most common genes and DNA. The sample records more than 550,000 distinct CDR3 sequences, about 12% of which are singletons. The biggest ten clones account for roughly 10% of the sample. The source was PBMCs from blood, collected on the day of vaccination. All receptors derive from a middle-aged man who received an inactivated influenza vaccine. Donor details come from another sample of the same person, matched by shared clones.

This clonotype was seen many times. This chain connects TRBV7-2 to TRBJ1-5; 9 nucleotides match TRBD1. J gave up 4 bases and V 5 bases, and 3 bases lay outside the gene matches. Germline assignment: CDR1 SGHTA and CDR2 FQGNSA. The CDR3 totals 14 residues. DNA for the CDR3: TGTGCCAGCAGCGAAGACAGGGGGAATCAGCCCCAGCATTTT. Translation gives CASSEDRGNQPQHF.

The rearrangement links TRBV6-1 to TRBJ2-2; 8 bases match TRBD2. With V trimmed by 7 bases and J by 4 bases, 8 bases remained unmatched. CDR3 length: 15 amino acids. Germline CDR1 MNHNS, CDR2 SASEGT. The CDR3 reads CASTPHGGGTGELFF. As DNA, the CDR3 is TGTGCCAGCACCCCCCACGGGGGGGGCACCGGGGAGCTGTTTTTT.

As DNA, the CDR3 is TGTGCCAGCAGCTTAGGGGACCCGGGACTTGGAGAGACCCAGTACTTC. Amino acid sequence: CASSLGDPGLGETQYF. The chain recombines TRBV7-7 with TRBJ2-5; the D gene is possibly TRBD2 (6 bases). Trimming pared 1 base from V and 4 bases from J, leaving 16 bases between. The CDR3 totals 16 residues. Germline V CDR1 and CDR2: SSHAT, FNYEAQ (reference sequence).

This rearrangement joins TRBV2 to TRBJ2-3, with no clear D. The CDR3 is 13 residues long. V lost 4 bases and J 4 bases, leaving 9 bases between the germline ends. Germline assignment: CDR1 SNHLY and CDR2 FYNNEI. The CDR3 here is CASSVKGADTQYF. In DNA, the CDR3 is TGTGCCAGCAGTGTAAAAGGAGCAGATACGCAGTATTTT.

V and J are TRBV24-1 and TRBJ2-1; perhaps TRBD2 as D (5 bases). Trimming stripped 4 bases from V and 8 bases from J, with 14 bases between. CDR1 and CDR2 from the germline V gene are KGHDR and SFDVKD. The CDR3 has 14 amino acids. The CDR3 here is CATSEASWTDEQFF. DNA of the CDR3: TGTGCCACCAGTGAGGCTAGCTGGACTGATGAGCAGTTCTTC.

This clonotype was recorded a few times. The chain couples TRBV27 to TRBJ2-7; D remains unclear. The V end was cut by 7 bases, the J end by 0 bases, with 13 bases between. Germline V gene data show CDR1 as MNHEY and CDR2 as SMNVEV (reference sequence). This CDR3 comprises 14 residues. The CDR3 sequence: CASTRIGSSYEQYF. The CDR3 nucleotides read TGTGCCAGCACCAGGATTGGCTCCTCCTACGAGCAGTACTTC.

This clonotype was found many times. One junction end disagrees with the germline gene, perhaps due to a read error. The rearrangement links TRBV9 to TRBJ2-2; either TRBD1 or TRBD2 may supply D (5 bases each). This CDR3 has 14 residues. The germline V gene has CDR1 SGDLS and CDR2 YYNGEE. CDR3 sequence (DNA): TGTGCCAGCAGCGTGGCGACTTGGGACGGGAAGCTGTTTTTT. Its protein is CASSVATWDGKLFF.

This clonotype was detected only a few times. The J gene is TRBJ2-1, the V gene TRBV30; 7 nucleotides align to TRBD2. Germline V CDR1 and CDR2: GTSNPN, SVGIG (reference sequence). There are 13 residues in the CDR3. J gave up 10 bases and V 5 bases, and 11 bases lay outside the gene matches. The CDR3 is CAWGRGLGYEQFF. The CDR3 DNA reads as TGTGCCTGGGGGAGGGGACTGGGATACGAGCAGTTCTTC.

The chain carries TRBV6-2 or TRBV6-3 and TRBJ2-4, with unresolved D. Trimming took off 6 bases at V and 0 bases at J, with 12 bases between the two ends. The CDR3 extends over 15 amino acids. The germline CDR1 and CDR2 sequences are MNHEY and SVGEGT. CDR3 protein: CASRPMTIAKNIQYF. The CDR3 DNA reads as TGTGCCAGCAGACCAATGACGATAGCCAAAAACATTCAGTACTTC.

Only a few counts were recorded for this clonotype. The chain is built from TRBV7-2 and TRBJ1-5, with TRBD1 as a possible D gene (5 bases). CDR3 length: 14 residues. The V gene lost 7 bases and the J gene lost 7 bases, with 17 bases spanning the gap. Germline V lookup: CDR1 SGHTA, CDR2 FQGNSA. The CDR3 DNA reads TGTGCCAGCACCCAAACCGGGGGTTCCCAGCCCCAGCATTTT. As protein: CASTQTGGSQPQHF.

This clonotype showed up just a few times. The CDR3 nucleotides are TGCAGTGCCCCCAAACCAAGCGGGAGGGCCACAGATACGCAGTATTTT. It specifies CSAPKPSGRATDTQYF. The chain uses TRBV20-1 and TRBJ2-3; 10 bases match TRBD2. The CDR3 loop spans 16 amino acids. Germline assignment: CDR1 DFQATT and CDR2 SNEGSKA (reference sequence). Trimming removed 6 bases from V and 2 bases from J; junction bases left unmatched: 11.

A few counts support this clonotype. The chain recombines TRBV7-9 with TRBJ1-1; D unclear. The CDR3 has 13 residues. Germline V CDR1 and CDR2: SEHNR, FQNEAQ (reference sequence). Deletions cut 2 bases from V and 8 bases from J, with 12 bases between. CDR3 in amino acids: CASSLMGTWEAFF. CDR3 bases: TGTGCCAGCAGCTTAATGGGTACTTGGGAAGCTTTCTTT.

This clonotype came up many times. The chain has TRBV4-3 and TRBJ1-6; perhaps TRBD1 as D (5 bases). The CDR3 is 15 residues long. Trimming stripped 0 bases from V and 10 bases from J, with 13 bases between. The germline CDR1 and CDR2 sequences are LGHNA and YSLEER. CDR3 loop: CASSQDLGGESPLHF. DNA of the CDR3: TGCGCCAGCAGCCAAGATCTCGGGGGGGAGTCACCCCTCCACTTT.

This clonotype was counted a few times. The V call is TRBV5-6, the J call TRBJ2-7; 13 nucleotides line up with TRBD2. V shed 1 base, J shed 6 bases, and the junction held 7 bases outside the gene matches. The germline gives CDR1 SGHDT, CDR2 YYEEEE. This CDR3 spans 16 amino acids. The CDR3, as DNA: TGTGCCAGCAGCTTGCCCGGGACTAGCGGGGAATTCGAGCAGTACTTC. This encodes CASSLPGTSGEFEQYF.

This clonotype showed up just a few times. The genes are TRBV7-9 and TRBJ2-7; the D gene is possibly TRBD2 (5 bases). V was trimmed by 6 bases and J by 5 bases, leaving 14 bases between them. The germline V gene has CDR1 SEHNR and CDR2 FQNEAQ (reference sequence). This CDR3 region has 13 residues. In DNA form, the CDR3 reads TGTGCCAGCAGTACAACTAGTACCCACGAGCAGTACTTC. It translates to CASSTTSTHEQYF. The full variable domain, with the rest looked up from reference TRBV7-9 and TRBJ2-7, is DTGVSQNPRHKITKRGQNVTFRCDPISEHNRLYWYRQTLGQGPEFLTYFQNEAQLEKSRLLSDRFSAERPKGSFSTLEIQRTEQGDSAMYLCASSTTSTHEQYFGPGTRLTVT.

The genes are TRBV5-5 and TRBJ1-1; no clear D. In germline, CDR1 is SGHKS, CDR2 YYEKEE (reference sequence). This CDR3 region has 13 residues. Trimming shortened V by 0 bases and J by 3 bases, and 6 bases separated the two germline ends. CDR3 sequence: CASSLGTHTEAFF. In nucleotides, the CDR3 is TGTGCCAGCAGCTTGGGGACCCACACTGAAGCTTTCTTT.

This clonotype was observed a handful of times. The chain employs TRBV3-1 and TRBJ1-3; no clear D. Germline V gene data show CDR1 as LGHDT and CDR2 as YNNKEL (reference sequence). This CDR3 comprises 17 residues. The V end was cut by 2 bases, the J end by 0 bases, with 14 bases between. In nucleotides, the CDR3 is TGTGCCAGCAGCCAATTAGCCAGATTTCGCTCTGGAAACACCATATATTTT. Protein product: CASSQLARFRSGNTIYF.

The chain uses TRBV12-3 or TRBV12-4 and TRBJ2-3; D might be TRBD2 (5 bases). V shed 4 bases and J shed 2 bases, with 22 bases lying between them. This CDR3 spans 18 amino acids. CDR3 nucleotides: TGTGCCAGCAGTTCAGAAGGGTGGCGGGTAACTTTCACAGATACGCAGTATTTT. This codes for CASSSEGWRVTFTDTQYF.

This clonotype turned up a few times. V gene TRBV12-3 or TRBV12-4 combines with J gene TRBJ2-5; 7 bases map to TRBD2. The CDR3 is made up of 14 amino acids. With V trimmed by 6 bases and J by 1 base, 5 bases remained unmatched. The CDR3 loop is CASRYSSGQETQYF. CDR3 bases: TGTGCCAGCAGGTACTCTAGCGGCCAAGAGACCCAGTACTTC.

This clonotype was observed a handful of times. This rearrangement joins TRBV9 to TRBJ2-2; no definite D call. The V gene's germline CDR1 is SGDLS and CDR2 YYNGEE. The CDR3 contains 14 residues. V lost 1 base, J lost 4 bases, and 8 bases lay in between. For the CDR3, the DNA is TGTGCCAGCAGCGTATGGTCTGCCACCGGGGAGCTGTTTTTT. Translating gives CASSVWSATGELFF.

The sample holds a few counts of this clonotype. V is TRBV7-2 and J is TRBJ1-6; D is uncertain. V lost 5 bases to trimming and J lost 14 bases, with 10 bases between them. CDR1 is SGHTA and CDR2 is FQGNSA in the germline V gene. The CDR3 is 11 residues long. The CDR3 region is CASSLFSTLHF. CDR3 nucleotides: TGTGCCAGCAGCCTTTTCTCAACCCTCCACTTT.

The table lists this clonotype with a few counts. The CDR3 coding sequence is TGTGCCACCCTTCAAGGGGGCGCGAAGGGCGAGCAGTACTTC. Translated: CATLQGGAKGEQYF. This chain joins TRBV28 and TRBJ2-7; 7 nucleotides line up with TRBD1. Germline V CDR1 and CDR2: MDHEN, SYDVKM. The CDR3 length is 14 residues. V lost 10 bases, J lost 6 bases, and 15 bases stayed unmatched.

This clonotype was counted at least ten times. CDR3 DNA: TGCGCCAGCAGCTCTGACCCCGGGGGGGAGCAGTACTTC. Protein product: CASSSDPGGEQYF. This chain joins TRBV5-1 and TRBJ2-7, with TRBD2 identical over 7 bases. Germline trimming cut 3 bases from V and 7 bases from J; bases unmatched to any gene: 7. Germline CDR1 and CDR2: SGHRS and YFSETQ. The CDR3 totals 13 residues.

In its sample, this clonotype was seen once. V usage is TRBV4-3 and J usage is TRBJ2-2, with TRBD2 identical over 7 bases. The J segment lost 1 base and the V segment lost 4 bases, leaving 6 bases of the junction unmatched. The CDR3 runs to 16 residues. CDR1 and CDR2 from the germline V gene are LGHNA and YSLEER. In DNA, the CDR3 is TGCGCCAGCAGCCCGAGGGTAGCGGGGAACACCGGGGAGCTGTTTTTT. Translating gives CASSPRVAGNTGELFF.

This clonotype was seen only a few times. The genes are TRBV12-3 or TRBV12-4 and TRBJ2-3; 15 bases map to TRBD2. The CDR3 spans 16 residues. The J segment lost 6 bases and the V segment lost 5 bases, leaving 6 bases of the junction unmatched. The CDR3 region is CASSLGTSGGRDTQYF. As DNA, the CDR3 is TGTGCCAGCAGTCTAGGGACTAGCGGGGGGCGGGATACGCAGTATTTT.

This chain connects TRBV11-2 to TRBJ1-1, with D tentatively TRBD1 (5 bases). The CDR3 totals 15 residues. Trimming removed 1 base at V and 4 bases at J, with 13 bases between. CDR1 and CDR2 from the germline V gene are SGHAT and FQNNGV. The CDR3 region is CASSLALGVGTEAFF. The CDR3 bases are TGTGCCAGCAGCTTAGCGTTGGGGGTAGGCACTGAAGCTTTCTTT.